This T cell receptor (beta chain) came from a study of shared clonotypes between healthy human individuals. Some clones are missing from TCRdb's copy, which holds only in-frame ones; the method was immunoSEQ multiplex PCR. Counted here are about 2 million clones, 90% to 95% occurring once; the ten biggest clones make up more than 0.1%. Trimming took off 0 bases at V and 4 bases at J, with 17 bases between the two ends. There are 17 residues in the CDR3. The germline V gene has CDR1 LGHNA and CDR2 YSLEER. Input material: naive CD4+ T cells sorted from blood. Subset specified: CD45RA+ positively selected. The J gene is TRBJ2-3, the V gene TRBV4-3, with TRBD2 as a possible D gene (5 bases). This clonotype was sampled from a man aged 18 to 30 in good health. The CDR3 spells CASSQDSGGRSADTQYF. The CDR3 nucleotides are TGCGCCAGCAGCCAAGATTCGGGCGGGCGGTCCGCAGATACGCAGTATTTT.